This T cell receptor beta chain derives from a study of early T cells in non-severe SARS-CoV-2 infection. Whole-study findings and limits: CD4 and private specificities were missed by VDJdb matching, which favored anti-spike CD8 responses.

Individually, cDNA molecules had unique molecular identifiers attached to them. TCRdb recomputed calls from the 5' RACE reads with MiXCR, one row per CDR3 protein. Of approximately 27,000 distinct CDR3 sequences in the sample, about 4.6% are singletons; the top ten hold roughly an eighth. V gave up 1 base and J gave up 1 base, with 10 bases separating them. The V gene's germline CDR1 is SEHNR and CDR2 FQNEAQ (reference sequence). This CDR3 is 16 amino acids long. This clonotype was seen many times. The antigen is undetermined. The TCR was taken from an adult who was a healthcare worker with PCR-confirmed SARS-CoV-2 infection or an uninfected control (not recorded which). The chain carries TRBV7-9 and TRBJ2-2; TRBD2 is a possible D gene (5 bases). Sequences were obtained from whole blood. CDR3 loop: CASSLGAGLNTGELFF. The DNA for the CDR3 is TGTGCCAGCAGCTTAGGGGCGGGTTTGAACACCGGGGAGCTGTTTTTT.